Listed here is a single T cell receptor (beta chain). Antigen: not known. The sample originates from a study of shared clonotypes between healthy human individuals. Study overall: CD4 naive cells filled three plates per donor, CD4 memory three, CD8 naive two and CD8 memory one.

The repertoire was sequenced with immunoSEQ multiplex PCR; TCRdb's copy has only in-frame clones and lacks some. The repertoire holds some 2,400,000 clones, around 95% seen once, with over 0.1% in the top ten. Study-level points and caveats: Naive subsets typically showed greater estimated richness than memory subsets.

The CDR3 has 14 residues. Germline CDR1 reads SNHLY; CDR2 reads FYNNEI. With 2 bases removed from V and 7 bases from J, the gap between germline ends came to 9 bases. The sequenced sample consisted of naive CD4+ T cells sorted from blood. Subset: CD45RA+ positively selected. The chain uses TRBV2 and TRBJ1-6; D unresolved. The TCR comes from a man aged 18 to 30 in good health. For the CDR3, the DNA is TGTGCCAGCAGTGAAAAGGGTCGGAATTCACCCCTCCACTTT. As protein: CASSEKGRNSPLHF.